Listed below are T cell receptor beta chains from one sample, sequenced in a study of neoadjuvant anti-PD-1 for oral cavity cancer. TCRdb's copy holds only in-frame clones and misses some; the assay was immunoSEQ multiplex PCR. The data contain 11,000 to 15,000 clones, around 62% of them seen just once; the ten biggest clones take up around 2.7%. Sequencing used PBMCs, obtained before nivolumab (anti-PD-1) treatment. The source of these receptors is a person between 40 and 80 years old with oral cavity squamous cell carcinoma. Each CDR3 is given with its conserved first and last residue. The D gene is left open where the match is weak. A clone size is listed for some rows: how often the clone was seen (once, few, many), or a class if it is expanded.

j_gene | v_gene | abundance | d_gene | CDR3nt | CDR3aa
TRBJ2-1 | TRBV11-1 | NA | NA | TGTGCCAGCAGCTGGCAGGGATCCTACAATGAGCAGTTCTTC | CASSWQGSYNEQFF
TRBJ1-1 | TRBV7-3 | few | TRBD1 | TGTGCCAGCAGCACACAGGGGAGGACTGAAGCTTTCTTT | CASSTQGRTEAFF
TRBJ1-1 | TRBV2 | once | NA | TGTGCCTCACAGGGAATCGACAGGGAAGCTTTCTTT | CASQGIDREAFF
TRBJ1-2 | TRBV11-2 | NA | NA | TGTGCCAGCAGGCCTATTAGGGCAGGGGATGGCTACACCTTC | CASRPIRAGDGYTF
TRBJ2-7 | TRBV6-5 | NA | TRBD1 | TGTGCCAGCAGTTCCCCCGGGACAGGCCTTTACGAGCAGTACTTC | CASSSPGTGLYEQYF
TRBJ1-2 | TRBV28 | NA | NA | TGTGCCAGCAGTCTTACAGGGAACTATGGCTACACCTTC | CASSLTGNYGYTF
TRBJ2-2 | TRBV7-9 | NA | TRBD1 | TGTGCCAGCAGCACAGATACCGGGACAGGGGGAACCGGGGAGCTGTTTTTT | CASSTDTGTGGTGELFF
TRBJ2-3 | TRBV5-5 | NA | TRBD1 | TGTGCCAGCAGCTTTTCTGCGGGACAGGTTTTCACAGATACGCAGTATTTT | CASSFSAGQVFTDTQYF
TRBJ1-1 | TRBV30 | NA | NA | TGTGCCTGGAGTGTACTTTTGGGGTTTGGAGCTTTCTTT | CAWSVLLGFGAFF
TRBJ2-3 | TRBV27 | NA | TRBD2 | TGTGCCAGCAGTCCTATGGATAGCGGGAGGAGCACAGATACGCAGTATTTT | CASSPMDSGRSTDTQYF
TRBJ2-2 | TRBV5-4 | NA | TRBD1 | TGTGCCAGCACCCAAGGACAGGGCACGGCCGGGGAGCTGTTTTTT | CASTQGQGTAGELFF
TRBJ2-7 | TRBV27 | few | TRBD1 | TGTGCCAGCAGTTCCCCCATAGGGGGCGACGAGCAGTACTTC | CASSSPIGGDEQYF
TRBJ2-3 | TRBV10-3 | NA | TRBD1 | TGTGCCATCAGTGCCCAGGACAGGGCCGGCACAGATACGCAGTATTTT | CAISAQDRAGTDTQYF
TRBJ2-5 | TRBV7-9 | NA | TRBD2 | TGTGCCAGCAGCTCCGCAGCGGGAGGGCCGGGGGAGACCCAGTACTTC | CASSSAAGGPGETQYF
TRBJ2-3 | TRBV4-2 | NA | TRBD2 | TGTGCCAGCAGCCAAAGGGGGACTAGCGGGAGGGCTTTGGAGCCGAGAGTGGATACGCAGTATTTT | CASSQRGTSGRALEPRVDTQYF
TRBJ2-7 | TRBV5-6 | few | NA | TGTGCCAGTCTACAAGCACGGCGAATTGCCTACGAGCAGTACTTC | CASLQARRIAYEQYF
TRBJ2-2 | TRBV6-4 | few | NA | TGTGCCAGCAGTGAGATGGGTTCCGGGGAGCTGTTTTTT | CASSEMGSGELFF